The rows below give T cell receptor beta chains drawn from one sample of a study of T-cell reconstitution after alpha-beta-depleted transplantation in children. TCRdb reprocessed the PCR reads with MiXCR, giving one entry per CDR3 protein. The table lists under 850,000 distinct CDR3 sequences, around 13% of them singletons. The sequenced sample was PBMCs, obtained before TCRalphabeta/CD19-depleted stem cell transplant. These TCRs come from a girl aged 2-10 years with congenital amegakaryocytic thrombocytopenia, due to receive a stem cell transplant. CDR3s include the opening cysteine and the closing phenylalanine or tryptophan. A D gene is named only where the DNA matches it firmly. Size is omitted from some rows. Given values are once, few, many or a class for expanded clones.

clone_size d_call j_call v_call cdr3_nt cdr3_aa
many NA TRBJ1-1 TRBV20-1 TGCAGTGCTAGATTTGGACAGCAGAACACTGAAGCTTTCTTT CSARFGQQNTEAFF
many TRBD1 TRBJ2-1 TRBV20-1 TGCAGTGCTAGAGATTACAGGGGGAACTCCTACAATGAGCAGTTCTTC CSARDYRGNSYNEQFF
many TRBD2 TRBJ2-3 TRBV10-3 TGTGCCACCCAGAGCTCGGGACTAGGTTCCCCTCAGGATACGCAGTATTTT CATQSSGLGSPQDTQYF
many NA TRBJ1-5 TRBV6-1 TGTGCCAGCAGGGGACGAACCGATCAGCCCCAGCATTTT CASRGRTDQPQHF
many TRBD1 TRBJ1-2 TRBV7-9 TGTGCCAGCAGCGCCGACCGGGACAGGTTTAACTATGGCTACACCTTC CASSADRDRFNYGYTF
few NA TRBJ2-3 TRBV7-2 TGTGCCAGCATTAGAGGGATTGGGGTCACAGATACGCAGTATTTT CASIRGIGVTDTQYF
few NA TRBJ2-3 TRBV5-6 TGTGCCAGCAGCTGGGGGACCGGGGGAGACGATACGCAGTATTTT CASSWGTGGDDTQYF
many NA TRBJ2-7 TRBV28 TGTGCCAGCAGTCCCGATTATTCCTCCTACGAGCAGTACTTC CASSPDYSSYEQYF
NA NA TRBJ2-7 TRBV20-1 TGCAGTGCTACGGGACTTGCCTACGAGCAGTACTTC CSATGLAYEQYF
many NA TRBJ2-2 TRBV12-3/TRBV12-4 TGTGCCAGCAGTTTAATCGGGTCCGGGGAGCTGTTTTTT CASSLIGSGELFF
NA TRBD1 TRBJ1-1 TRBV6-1 TGTGCCATCAGTCTAGGGGGCGTTAGGACTGAAGCTTTCTTT CAISLGGVRTEAFF
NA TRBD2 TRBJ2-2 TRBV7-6 TGTGCCTCTAAGGGCGGGGGGAACACCGGGGAGCTGTTTTTT CASKGGGNTGELFF
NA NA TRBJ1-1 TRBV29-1 TGCAGCGTTGAAGCAGGGAGGGACACTGAAGCTTTCTTT CSVEAGRDTEAFF
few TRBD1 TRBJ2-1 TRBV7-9 TGTGCCAGCAGCTTGAGGACAGGAGTCTTCAATGAGCAGTTCTTC CASSLRTGVFNEQFF
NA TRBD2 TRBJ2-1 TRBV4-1 TGCGCCAGCAGCCAGGGTAGCGGGACCTTGAACAATGAGCAGTTCTTC CASSQGSGTLNNEQFF
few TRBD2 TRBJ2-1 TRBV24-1 TGTGCCACCAGTGGTTCGACTAGCGGGCCACGGAGAGAGCAGTTCTTC CATSGSTSGPRREQFF
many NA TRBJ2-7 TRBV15 TGTGCCACCAGCACCGAACACCGAAATTACTACGAGCAGTACTTC CATSTEHRNYYEQYF
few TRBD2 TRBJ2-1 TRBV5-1 TGCGCCAGCAGCAAAGGACTAGCGGGAGAGGGGGAGCAGTTCTTC CASSKGLAGEGEQFF
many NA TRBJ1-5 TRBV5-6 TGTGCCAGCAGCTGGAAGGGGGTGGCCCAGCATTTT CASSWKGVAQHF
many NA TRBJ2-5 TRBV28 TGTGCCAGCAGTATCGGACAAGTTCAAGAGACCCAGTACTTC CASSIGQVQETQYF
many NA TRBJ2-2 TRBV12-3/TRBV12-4 TGTGCCAGCAGCCCCTCCAGGGAGCTGTTTTTT CASSPSRELFF
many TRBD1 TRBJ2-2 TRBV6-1 TGTGCCAGCAGAACCCCCCATCGACAGGGGAGGAACACCGGGGAGCTGTTTTTT CASRTPHRQGRNTGELFF
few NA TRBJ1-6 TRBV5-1 TGCGCCAGCAGCTTGGACAGGGCGAGCAATTCACCCCTCCACTTT CASSLDRASNSPLHF
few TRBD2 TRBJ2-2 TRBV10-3 TGTGCCATCACCCTAGCGGGAGGGCCCGGGAACACCGGGGAGCTGTTTTTT CAITLAGGPGNTGELFF
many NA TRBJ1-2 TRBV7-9 TGTGCCAGCAGCTTACAGACGAATGGCTACACCTTC CASSLQTNGYTF
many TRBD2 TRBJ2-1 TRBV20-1 TGCAGTGCTAGACCCAGAGGACTACTAAGAGCGGGAGTTCGCAATGAGCAGTTCTTC CSARPRGLLRAGVRNEQFF
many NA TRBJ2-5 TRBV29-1 TGCAGCGTTGTAATGGTCGGGGAGACCCAGTACTTC CSVVMVGETQYF
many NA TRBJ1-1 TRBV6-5 TGTGCCAGCAGTTCCCGACAGCCAATCAAGACTAACACTGAAGCTTTCTTT CASSSRQPIKTNTEAFF
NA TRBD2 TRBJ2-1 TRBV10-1 TGCGCCAGCAGTGAGTCTCAGGGACTAGCGGACCACAATGAGCAGTTCTTC CASSESQGLADHNEQFF
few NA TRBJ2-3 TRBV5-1 TGCGCCAGCAACATACAGGGCGTGGGCACAGATACGCAGTATTTT CASNIQGVGTDTQYF
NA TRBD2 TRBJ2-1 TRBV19 TGTGCCAGTAGTATTGGCGTTGCGGGAGACTTCTACAATGAGCAGTTCTTC CASSIGVAGDFYNEQFF
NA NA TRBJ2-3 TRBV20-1 TGCAGTCTGACTGGCTCGGATACGCAGTATTTT CSLTGSDTQYF
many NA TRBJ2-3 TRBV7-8 TGTGCCAGCAGCTTACCGCTTGCAGTTCGGAAGGAGACAGATACGCAGTATTTT CASSLPLAVRKETDTQYF
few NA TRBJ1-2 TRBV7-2 TGTGCCAGCAGCTTCTCCTCTGGGGGGAAAGGGTATGGCTACACCTTC CASSFSSGGKGYGYTF
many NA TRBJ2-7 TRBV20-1 TGCAGTGCTAGTGGGAGGTCCTCCTACGAGCAGTACTTC CSASGRSSYEQYF
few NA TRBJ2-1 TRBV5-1 TGCGCCAGCAGCCCACGAGAGCAGCGAGGTGAGCAGTTCTTC CASSPREQRGEQFF
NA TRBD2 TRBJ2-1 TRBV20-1 TGCAGTGCCTTATTAGCGGGAGGAGGGGTCAATGAGCAGTTCTTC CSALLAGGGVNEQFF
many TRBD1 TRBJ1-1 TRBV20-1 TGCAGTGCTAGAGATAAGGGGGCCCTCACTGAAGCTTTCTTT CSARDKGALTEAFF
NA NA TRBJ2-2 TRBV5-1 TGCGCCAGCAGCTGGGACTTGGGGGACAGCACCGGGGAGCTGTTTTTT CASSWDLGDSTGELFF